This record concerns one TCR beta chain sequence. This sample stems from a study of cytomegalovirus exposure and HLA in healthy donors. This CDR3 spans 14 amino acids. Trimming took off 2 bases at V and 5 bases at J, with 10 bases between the two ends. The germline CDR1 and CDR2 sequences are MNHNY and SVGAGI (reference sequence). The primer mix had 60 Vbeta and 13 Jbeta primers. Some clones are missing from TCRdb's copy, which holds only in-frame ones; the method was immunoSEQ multiplex PCR. This table has tens of thousands of clones, approximately 79% appearing once. Sequencing was carried out using PBMCs. This chain links TRBV6-6 with TRBJ1-5; TRBD1 might be the D (5 bases). The TCR was taken from a man aged 30 to 45 in good health and CMV-seronegative. CDR3 nucleotides: TGTGCCAGCAGTTACGGAGGGGACTATCAGCCCCAGCATTTT. Protein sequence: CASSYGGDYQPQHF.